The clone carrying this TCR beta chain occurred once. Its specificity is not known. The entry originates in a study of T cell responses to AZD1222 COVID-19 vaccine. The study's findings and limits: Baseline seropositives among AZD1222 recipients totaled only six or seven.

Clones were sequenced by immunoSEQ multiplex PCR, and TCRdb holds only the in-frame ones, with some missing. The sample yields roughly 100,000 clones, about 88% seen once. V lost 6 bases and J lost 4; bases outside the gene matches: 6. The CDR3 is 14 amino acids. Germline CDR1 is ENHRY and CDR2 is SYGVKD. This sequence originates from an adult in good health. This rearrangement joins TRBV10-3 to TRBJ2-5; 9 bases match TRBD1. The source was peripheral blood, collected on day 0 of AZD1222 vaccination. CDR3 DNA sequence: TGTGCCATCAGGGGGGACAGGGAAGGAGAGACCCAGTACTTC. Its protein product is CAIRGDREGETQYF.